The 31 T cell receptor beta chains given below trace back to one sample, sequenced in a study of blood T cell repertoires in COVID-19. Generated by immunoSEQ multiplex PCR, the TCRdb table keeps only in-frame clones and is missing some. The sample shows a few hundred thousand clones, around 89% of them seen only once. Sequencing was performed on peripheral blood. The receptors were sampled from a woman aged 55 to 70 with COVID-19, enrolled during active disease.

The rearrangement joins TRBV19 to TRBJ1-2; 7 bases agree with TRBD1. CDR1 is LNHDA, CDR2 SQIVND, per germline (reference sequence). The CDR3 runs 14 residues. Trimming cost V 2 bases and J 3 bases; bases outside gene matches: 3. The CDR3: CASSIRGGDYGYTF. DNA for the CDR3: TGTGCCAGTAGTATACGAGGGGGCGACTATGGCTACACCTTC.

This chain joins TRBV11-1 and TRBJ2-1; 9 bases agree with TRBD1. Germline assignment: CDR1 SGHAT and CDR2 FQDESV (reference sequence). The trim removed 8 bases at V and 9 bases at J, leaving 11 bases unmatched. The CDR3 contains 14 residues. DNA of the CDR3: TGTGCCAGCCAAAGGGACAGGGAAATCGGTGAGCAGTTCTTC. Its protein product is CASQRDREIGEQFF.

This chain joins TRBV13 and TRBJ1-4; D ambiguous. The CDR3 covers 14 residues. V lost 5 bases to trimming and J lost 4 bases, with 11 bases between them. The germline gives CDR1 PRHDT, CDR2 FYEKMQ (reference sequence). The CDR3, as DNA: TGTGCCAGCAGCAACTCCGGGATTAATGAAAAACTGTTTTTT. It codes for CASSNSGINEKLFF.

This clone appeared once. The sample contains more than one DNA sequence encoding this CDR3. The genes are TRBV19 and TRBJ1-5; TRBD1 matches 8 bases. Germline loops: CDR1 LNHDA, CDR2 SQIVND (reference sequence). This CDR3 is built from 14 residues. Trimming cost V 0 bases and J 5 bases; bases outside gene matches: 0. CDR3 DNA: TGTGCCAGTAGTATAGAACAGGGGGATCAGCCCCAGCATTTT. It codes for CASSIEQGDQPQHF.

The V call is TRBV19, the J call TRBJ1-1; D is undetermined. The CDR3 has 13 amino acids. The germline V gene has CDR1 LNHDA and CDR2 SQIVND (reference sequence). With 8 bases removed from V and 0 bases from J, the gap between germline ends came to 10 bases. The CDR3 sequence is CASSEHLNTEAFF. CDR3 DNA: TGTGCCAGTTCCGAACACCTGAACACTGAAGCTTTCTTT.

The gene calls are TRBV5-8 and TRBJ1-1; 8 bases are shared with TRBD1. In germline, CDR1 is SGHTS, CDR2 YDEGEE. J was trimmed by 5 bases and V by 3 bases; bases with no gene match: 12. The CDR3 sequence is 16 residues long. This CDR3 is CASSWTGTGGFTEAFF. The CDR3 bases are TGTGCCAGCAGCTGGACAGGAACAGGGGGTTTTACTGAAGCTTTCTTT.

The chain links TRBV7-9 to TRBJ1-2, with TRBD1 matching 7 bases. The V segment lost 5 bases and the J segment 4 bases; nucleotides outside the gene matches: 4. The length of the CDR3 is 13 residues. CDR1 is SEHNR and CDR2 is FQNEAQ in the germline V gene (reference sequence). CDR3 nucleotides: TGTGCCAGCAGCCCCGGGACAGCCTATGGCTACACCTTC. This translates into CASSPGTAYGYTF.

This chain uses TRBV19 with TRBJ1-1, with a possible D match to TRBD1 (6 bases). Trimming shortened V by 5 bases and J by 0 bases, and 10 bases separated the two germline ends. The CDR3 is 14 residues long. The germline CDR1 and CDR2 sequences are LNHDA and SQIVND (reference sequence). For the CDR3, the DNA is TGTGCCAGTAGTCCTGACAGGATGAACACTGAAGCTTTCTTT. The encoded protein is CASSPDRMNTEAFF.

This chain connects TRBV6-5 to TRBJ1-4; possibly TRBD1 for D (5 bases). Germline lookup yields CDR1 MNHEY and CDR2 SVGAGI. The CDR3 covers 14 residues. V lost 7 bases, J lost 7 bases, and 16 bases lay in between. CDR3 protein: CASMVLRDTEKLFF. As DNA, the CDR3 is TGTGCCAGCATGGTTCTCAGGGATACTGAAAAACTGTTTTTT.

J is TRBJ2-2 and V is TRBV5-4; tentatively, D is TRBD1 (6 bases). Deletions cut 4 bases from V and 10 bases from J, with 11 bases between. Germline loops: CDR1 SGHNT, CDR2 YYREEE (reference sequence). The CDR3 contains 12 residues. For the CDR3, the DNA is TGTGCCAGCAGCGAGGACAGAGAGGAGCTGTTTTTT. Protein sequence: CASSEDREELFF.

Turning to this clone: Other DNA sequences in the same sample also yield this CDR3. Here the CDR3 reads CASSYSGGNQPQHF. DNA for the CDR3: TGTGCCAGCAGTTACTCCGGGGGCAATCAGCCCCAGCATTTT. V is TRBV6-6 and J is TRBJ1-5, with unresolved D. V lost 0 bases and J lost 2, with 5 bases in between. The CDR3 runs 14 residues. Germline loops: CDR1 MNHNY, CDR2 SVGAGI (reference sequence).

The chain employs TRBV2 and TRBJ1-1; D is uncertain. This CDR3 has 11 amino acids. V lost 6 bases to trimming and J lost 5 bases, with 7 bases between them. CDR1 is SNHLY and CDR2 is FYNNEI in the germline V gene. The CDR3 sequence: CASRYSTEAFF. The CDR3 nucleotides are TGTGCCAGCAGGTACTCGACTGAAGCTTTCTTT.

This chain joins TRBV6-2 or TRBV6-3 and TRBJ2-2; D call uncertain. Trimming stripped 6 bases from V and 8 bases from J, with 13 bases between. The CDR3 consists of 13 residues. The germline CDR1 and CDR2 sequences are MNHEY and SVGEGT. DNA of the CDR3: TGTGCCAGCAGCCCCACCCCCAGGGGGGAGCTGTTTTTT. Residues: CASSPTPRGELFF.

V usage is TRBV12-3 or TRBV12-4 and J usage is TRBJ2-4; 7 bases map to TRBD1. This CDR3 comprises 13 residues. With V trimmed by 5 bases and J by 3 bases, 1 base remained unmatched. The DNA of the CDR3 is TGTGCCAGCAGTGGGGACAGCAAAAACATTCAGTACTTC. Translating it yields CASSGDSKNIQYF.

This chain joins TRBV5-6 and TRBJ2-5, with TRBD1 identical over 7 bases. With V trimmed by 4 bases and J by 0 bases, 12 bases remained unmatched. CDR1 and CDR2 from the germline V gene are SGHDT and YYEEEE. The length of the CDR3 is 17 residues. DNA of the CDR3: TGTGCCAGCAGCCTTGTAAGACAGGGTCGGCACCAAGAGACCCAGTACTTC. Amino acid sequence: CASSLVRQGRHQETQYF.

The chain is built from TRBV7-9 and TRBJ2-3; a possible D gene is TRBD2 (6 bases). Germline CDR1 and CDR2: SEHNR and FQNEAQ (reference sequence). V was clipped by 8 bases and J by 5 bases, with 17 bases between them. The CDR3 extends over 14 amino acids. The CDR3 is CASLNPGAGDTQYF. As DNA, the CDR3 is TGTGCCAGCCTGAACCCGGGAGCGGGAGATACGCAGTATTTT.

As DNA, the CDR3 is TGCAGTGCTAGTCGGAGGGTTTACTATGGCTACACCTTC. This gives the protein CSASRRVYYGYTF. The V and J genes are TRBV20-1 and TRBJ1-2; D is ambiguous. The germline V gene has CDR1 DFQATT and CDR2 SNEGSKA (reference sequence). V was trimmed by 3 bases and J by 3 bases, leaving 11 bases between them. The CDR3 extends over 13 amino acids.

In its sample, this clone was seen once. This chain joins TRBV24-1 and TRBJ2-1, with D possibly TRBD2 on 6 matching bases. This CDR3 has 15 amino acids. V lost 3 bases, J lost 2 bases, and 10 bases lay in between. Germline V gene data show CDR1 as KGHDR and CDR2 as SFDVKD. CDR3 region: CATSDAGPTYNEQFF. In nucleotides, the CDR3 is TGTGCCACCAGTGATGCGGGACCTACCTACAATGAGCAGTTCTTC.

The J gene is TRBJ2-7, the V gene TRBV15, with TRBD1 as a possible D gene (6 bases). This CDR3 is built from 15 residues. Trimming took 3 bases from V and 2 from J, leaving 14 bases between them. The V gene's germline CDR1 is LNHNV and CDR2 YYDKDF (reference sequence). The CDR3 region is CATSSSQGNTYEQYF. The CDR3 coding sequence is TGTGCCACCAGCAGCTCGCAGGGGAACACCTACGAGCAGTACTTC.

This rearrangement joins TRBV9 to TRBJ1-1, with D possibly TRBD1 on 5 matching bases. Germline assignment: CDR1 SGDLS and CDR2 YYNGEE. V lost 2 bases and J lost 0, with 5 bases in between. The CDR3 is 13 residues long. The CDR3 region has the DNA TGTGCCAGCAGCGTGACAGTGAACACTGAAGCTTTCTTT. Encoded protein: CASSVTVNTEAFF.

The rearrangement joins TRBV9 to TRBJ1-3; D is undetermined. Trimming cost V 4 bases and J 4 bases, with 9 bases left between them. The CDR3 totals 13 residues. Germline CDR1 reads SGDLS; CDR2 reads YYNGEE. DNA of the CDR3: TGTGCCAGCAGCCCTAGAGTGGGAAACACCATATATTTT. Translating it yields CASSPRVGNTIYF.

The gene calls are TRBV7-2 and TRBJ2-5; 11 nucleotides match TRBD2. Germline V CDR1 and CDR2: SGHTA, FQGNSA. J lost 5 bases, V lost 3 bases, and 5 bases had no gene match. This CDR3 has 15 amino acids. CDR3 nucleotide sequence: TGTGCCAGCAGCTTTAGCGGGGGGGCGGGTGAGACCCAGTACTTC. It translates to CASSFSGGAGETQYF.

In its sample, this clone was seen once. This chain joins TRBV5-1 and TRBJ2-7, with 8 positions matching TRBD2. Germline V lookup: CDR1 SGHRS, CDR2 YFSETQ. The CDR3 sequence is 15 residues long. The ends lost 1 base at V and 0 bases at J; junction bases unmatched: 3. The DNA for the CDR3 is TGCGCCAGCAGCTTGAGCGGGGGTAGCTCCTACGAGCAGTACTTC. The encoded protein is CASSLSGGSSYEQYF.

The chain combines TRBV4-2 with TRBJ2-1; 7 bases are a match to TRBD2. The CDR3 loop spans 13 amino acids. Germline values: CDR1 LGHNA, CDR2 YNFKEQ. Trimming at V came to 4 bases and at J to 6 bases, leaving 3 bases not matched to a gene. The CDR3 sequence: CASSPSSGNEQFF. CDR3 bases: TGTGCCAGCAGCCCTTCTAGCGGCAATGAGCAGTTCTTC.

The V and J genes are TRBV7-2 and TRBJ1-4; 11 bases agree with TRBD1. The CDR3 sequence is 16 residues long. Germline V gene lookup returns CDR1 SGHTA and CDR2 FQGNSA. Trimming took 4 bases from V and 7 from J; bases not matched to a gene: 8. The CDR3: CASSYFPGQGGEKLFF. CDR3 in DNA: TGTGCCAGCAGCTATTTCCCGGGACAGGGGGGTGAAAAACTGTTTTTT.

The chain links TRBV19 to TRBJ2-2; possibly TRBD2 for D (6 bases). Trimming stripped 0 bases from V and 2 bases from J, with 22 bases between. CDR1 LNHDA and CDR2 SQIVND come from the germline V gene (reference sequence). CDR3 length: 20 amino acids. In nucleotides, the CDR3 is TGTGCCAGTAGTATAGATCGGAGGACTGGGGGGAGAGAAAACACCGGGGAGCTGTTTTTT. This translates into CASSIDRRTGGRENTGELFF.

V and J are TRBV6-5 and TRBJ1-1, with D tentatively TRBD1 (5 bases). CDR3 size: 15 residues. Germline V CDR1 and CDR2: MNHEY, SVGAGI. V lost 0 bases to trimming and J lost 5 bases, with 13 bases between them. CDR3: CASSYSVGGSTEAFF. The CDR3 nucleotides read TGTGCCAGCAGTTACTCGGTGGGGGGGAGTACTGAAGCTTTCTTT.

V is TRBV2 and J is TRBJ1-1; D unresolved. The CDR3 spans 14 residues. Germline-derived CDR1 and CDR2 are SNHLY and FYNNEI. Trimming left V 1 base short and J 5 bases short, with 11 bases between. Here the CDR3 DNA reads TGTGCCAGCAGTGAAGAGGCGGTCGTTACTGAAGCTTTCTTT. Translated: CASSEEAVVTEAFF.

V is TRBV30 and J is TRBJ1-3; 7 nucleotides match TRBD1. The CDR3 consists of 15 residues. Per the germline V gene, CDR1 is GTSNPN and CDR2 is SVGIG (reference sequence). The junction had 8 bases not matched to a gene; V was cut back by 6 bases and J by 0 bases. This CDR3 is CACRDRENSGNTIYF. In nucleotides, the CDR3 is TGTGCCTGCCGGGACAGAGAAAACTCTGGAAACACCATATATTTT.

V usage is TRBV27 and J usage is TRBJ1-2; 7 bases are shared with TRBD1. Germline V gives CDR1 MNHEY, CDR2 SMNVEV (reference sequence). The CDR3 is made up of 16 amino acids. Unmatched junction bases numbered 9, after V lost 5 bases and J lost 0 bases. DNA for the CDR3: TGTGCCAGCAGTCCCCGTGGGACAGTGACTAACTATGGCTACACCTTC. It encodes CASSPRGTVTNYGYTF.

J is TRBJ1-3 and V is TRBV19; no clear D. This CDR3 region has 15 residues. CDR1 and CDR2 (germline): LNHDA, SQIVND (reference sequence). V was shortened by 8 bases and J by 0 bases, with 14 bases between the two germline ends. The CDR3 region is CASLLNRASGNTIYF. CDR3 DNA: TGTGCCAGTCTCCTAAACAGAGCCTCTGGAAACACCATATATTTT. Together with reference TRBV19 and TRBJ1-3, the CDR3 gives the full variable domain: DGGITQSPKYLFRKEGQNVTLSCEQNLNHDAMYWYRQDPGQGLRLIYYSQIVNDFQKGDIAEGYSVSREKKESFPLTVTSAQKNPTAFYLCASLLNRASGNTIYFGEGSWLTVV.